This T cell receptor beta chain comes out of a study of CD8 T cells in ankylosing spondylitis. Findings and limits, study-wide: Reactive arthritis synovial fluid and blood previously showed some of these motif variants.

Germline V gene sequence: CDR1 DFQATT, CDR2 SNEGSKA (reference sequence). The CDR3 length is 14 residues. The V end was cut by 1 base, the J end by 0 bases, with 7 bases between. In TCRdb, the 5' RACE reads were re-called with MiXCR into one record per CDR3 protein. The sample gives some 180,000 distinct CDR3 sequences, over 15% of which show up once; 4.3% is in the top ten. This clonotype was counted many times. Antigen specificity is unknown. The specimen was blood, either unsorted or a sorted T cell fraction (not recorded which). V and J are TRBV20-1 and TRBJ1-3; D uncertain. The receptor was derived from a male donor aged 5 to 30 with ankylosing spondylitis or in good health (not recorded which). The CDR3 DNA sequence: TGCAGTGCTAGAGTAACAAGCTCTGGAAACACCATATATTTT. Encoded protein: CSARVTSSGNTIYF.